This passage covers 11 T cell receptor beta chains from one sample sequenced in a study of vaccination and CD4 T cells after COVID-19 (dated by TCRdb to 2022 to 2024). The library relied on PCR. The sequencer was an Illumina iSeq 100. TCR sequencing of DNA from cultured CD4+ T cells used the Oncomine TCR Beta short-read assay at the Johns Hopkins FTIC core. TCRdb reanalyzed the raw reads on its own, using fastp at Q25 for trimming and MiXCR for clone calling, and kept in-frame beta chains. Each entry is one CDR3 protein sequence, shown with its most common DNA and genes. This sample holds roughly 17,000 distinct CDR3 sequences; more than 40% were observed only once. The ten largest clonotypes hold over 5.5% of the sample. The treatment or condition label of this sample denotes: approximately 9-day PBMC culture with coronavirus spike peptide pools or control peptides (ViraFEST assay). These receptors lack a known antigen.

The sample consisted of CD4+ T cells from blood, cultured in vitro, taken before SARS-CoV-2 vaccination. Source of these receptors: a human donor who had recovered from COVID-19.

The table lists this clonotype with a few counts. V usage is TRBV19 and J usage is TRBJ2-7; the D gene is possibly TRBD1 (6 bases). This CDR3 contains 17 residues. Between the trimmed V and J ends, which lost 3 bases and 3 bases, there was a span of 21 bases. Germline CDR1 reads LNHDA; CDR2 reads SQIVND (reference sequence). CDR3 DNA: TGTGCCAGTAGTATTTCCATGGGGGCCTTATCATTCTACGAGCAGTACTTC. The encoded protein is CASSISMGALSFYEQYF.

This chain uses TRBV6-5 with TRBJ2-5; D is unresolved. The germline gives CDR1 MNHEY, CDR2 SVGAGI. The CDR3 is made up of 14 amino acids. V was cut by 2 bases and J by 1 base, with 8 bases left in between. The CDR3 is CASSYVSSQETQYF. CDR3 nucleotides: TGTGCCAGCAGTTACGTTAGCTCCCAAGAGACCCAGTACTTC.

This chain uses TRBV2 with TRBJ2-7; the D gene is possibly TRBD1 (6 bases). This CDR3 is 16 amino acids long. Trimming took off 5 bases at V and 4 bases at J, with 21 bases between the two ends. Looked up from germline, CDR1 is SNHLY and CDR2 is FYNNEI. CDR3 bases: TGTGCCAGCAGTCGACTGACTGCCAGGGACATATACGAGCAGTACTTC. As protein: CASSRLTARDIYEQYF. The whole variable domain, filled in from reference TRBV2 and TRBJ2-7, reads EPEVTQTPSHQVTQMGQEVILRCVPISNHLYFYWYRQILGQKVEFLVSFYNNEISEKSEIFDDQFSVERPDGSNFTLKIRSTKLEDSAMYFCASSRLTARDIYEQYFGPGTRLTVT.

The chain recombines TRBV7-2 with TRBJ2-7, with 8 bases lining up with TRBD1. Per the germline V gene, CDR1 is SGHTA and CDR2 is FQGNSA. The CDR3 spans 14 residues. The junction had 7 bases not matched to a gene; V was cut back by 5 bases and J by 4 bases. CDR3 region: CASSPGQAGYEQYF. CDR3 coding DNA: TGTGCCAGCAGCCCGGGACAGGCCGGGTACGAGCAGTACTTC.

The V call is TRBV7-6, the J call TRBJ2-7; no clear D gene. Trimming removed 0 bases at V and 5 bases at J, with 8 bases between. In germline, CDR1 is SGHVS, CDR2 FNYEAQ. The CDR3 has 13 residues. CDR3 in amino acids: CASSLARVDEQYF. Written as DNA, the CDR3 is TGTGCCAGCAGCTTAGCTAGGGTCGACGAGCAGTACTTC.

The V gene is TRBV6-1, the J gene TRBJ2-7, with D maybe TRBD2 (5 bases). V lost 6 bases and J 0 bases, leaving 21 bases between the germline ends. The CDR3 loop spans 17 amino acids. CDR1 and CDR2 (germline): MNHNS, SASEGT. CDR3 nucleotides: TGTGCCAGCAGCCGACTTGGTTTAGGACTGAGCTCCTACGAGCAGTACTTC. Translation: CASSRLGLGLSSYEQYF.

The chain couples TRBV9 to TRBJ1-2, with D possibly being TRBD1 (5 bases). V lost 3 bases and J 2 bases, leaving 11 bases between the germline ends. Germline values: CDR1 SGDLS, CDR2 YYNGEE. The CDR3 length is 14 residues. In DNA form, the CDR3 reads TGTGCCAGCAGCGCGTCGGGACTGAACTATGGCTACACCTTC. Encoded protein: CASSASGLNYGYTF.

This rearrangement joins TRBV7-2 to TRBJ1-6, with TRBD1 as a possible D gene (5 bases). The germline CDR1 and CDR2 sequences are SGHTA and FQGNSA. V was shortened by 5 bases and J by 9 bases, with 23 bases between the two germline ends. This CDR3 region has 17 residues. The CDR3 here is CASSPTGTSGRGSPLHF. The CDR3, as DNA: TGTGCCAGCAGCCCCACCGGGACGTCAGGCCGGGGTTCACCCCTCCACTTT.

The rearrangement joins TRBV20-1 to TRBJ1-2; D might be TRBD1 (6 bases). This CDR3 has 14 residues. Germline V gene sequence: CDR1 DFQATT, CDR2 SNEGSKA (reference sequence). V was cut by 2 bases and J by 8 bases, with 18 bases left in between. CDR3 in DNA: TGCAGTGCTAGACTGAGGGGGAATTCGGAAGGCTACACCTTC. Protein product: CSARLRGNSEGYTF.

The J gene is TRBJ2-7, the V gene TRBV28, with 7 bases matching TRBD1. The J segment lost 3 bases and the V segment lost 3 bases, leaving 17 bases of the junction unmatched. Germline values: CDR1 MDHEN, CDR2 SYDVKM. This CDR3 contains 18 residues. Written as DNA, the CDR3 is TGTGCCAGCAGTTTCGAGGGGTGGGGAACAGGGGCGTACTACGAGCAGTACTTC. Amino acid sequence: CASSFEGWGTGAYYEQYF.

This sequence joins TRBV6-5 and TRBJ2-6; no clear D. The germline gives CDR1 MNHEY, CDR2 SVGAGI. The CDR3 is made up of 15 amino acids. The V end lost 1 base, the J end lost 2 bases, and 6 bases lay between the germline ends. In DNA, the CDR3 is TGTGCCAGCAGTTACTTAGACGCTGGGGCCAACGTCCTGACTTTC. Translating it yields CASSYLDAGANVLTF.